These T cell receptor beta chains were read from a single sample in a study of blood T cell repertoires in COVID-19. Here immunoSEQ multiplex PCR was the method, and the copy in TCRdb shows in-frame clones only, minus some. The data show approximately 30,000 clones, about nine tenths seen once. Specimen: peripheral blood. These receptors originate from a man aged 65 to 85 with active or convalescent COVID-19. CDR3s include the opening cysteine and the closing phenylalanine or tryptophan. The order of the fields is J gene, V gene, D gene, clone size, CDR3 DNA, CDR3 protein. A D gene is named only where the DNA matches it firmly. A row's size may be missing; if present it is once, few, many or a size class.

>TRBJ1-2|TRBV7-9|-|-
TGTGCCAGCAGCTTAGGAGGCAGGGGCATAGGTAGCTATGGCTACACCTTC
CASSLGGRGIGSYGYTF
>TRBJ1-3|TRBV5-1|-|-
TGCGCCAGCCGGGGATCCGGAAACACCATATATTTT
CASRGSGNTIYF
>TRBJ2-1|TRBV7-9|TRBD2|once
TGTGCCAGCCGACTAGCGGGAGTGGGTGAGCAGTTCTTC
CASRLAGVGEQFF
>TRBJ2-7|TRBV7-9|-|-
TGTGCCAGCAGCTTTACTAGCTCCGCAGGAGAGCAGTACTTC
CASSFTSSAGEQYF
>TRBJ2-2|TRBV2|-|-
TGTGCCAGCGGGACAACTACCGGGGAGCTGTTTTTT
CASGTTTGELFF
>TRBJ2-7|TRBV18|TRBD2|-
TGTGCCAGCTCACCGTTAGCGGGAGGCGCAACCTACGAGCAGTACTTC
CASSPLAGGATYEQYF
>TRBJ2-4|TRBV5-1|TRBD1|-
TGCGCCAGCAGCTTGACTGACAGGGTCAAAAACATTCAGTACTTC
CASSLTDRVKNIQYF
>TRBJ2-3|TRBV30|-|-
TGTGCCTGGACCCAGGGCACAGATACGCAGTATTTT
CAWTQGTDTQYF
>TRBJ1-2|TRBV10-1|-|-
TGCGCCAGCAGTGAGCCCTTCGGGGGGCGCGGAGGCTACACCTTC
CASSEPFGGRGGYTF
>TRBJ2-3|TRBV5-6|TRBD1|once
TGTGCCAGCAGCCTTCGGACAGGGTGGCCAGATACGCAGTATTTT
CASSLRTGWPDTQYF
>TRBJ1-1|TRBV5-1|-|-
TGCGCCAGCAGCATACGTGGCTCCCCGAACACTGAAGCTTTCTTT
CASSIRGSPNTEAFF
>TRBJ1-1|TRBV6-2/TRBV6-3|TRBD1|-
TGTGCCAGCAGTGGACAGGCCGCGGGGACTGAAGCTTTCTTT
CASSGQAAGTEAFF
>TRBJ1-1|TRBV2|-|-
TGTGCCAGCTCTCCCTTCGTTCCGAACACTGAAGCTTTCTTT
CASSPFVPNTEAFF
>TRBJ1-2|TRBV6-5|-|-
TGTGCCAGCAGTTACGGCAGTTACTATGGCTACACCTTC
CASSYGSYYGYTF
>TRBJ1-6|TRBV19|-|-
TGTGCCAGTAGCCACAGGATTAAGGATTCACCCCTCCACTTT
CASSHRIKDSPLHF
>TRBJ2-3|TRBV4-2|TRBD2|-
TGTGCCAGCAGCCAAGAGGCGACTAGCGGGGGCACAGATACGCAGTATTTT
CASSQEATSGGTDTQYF
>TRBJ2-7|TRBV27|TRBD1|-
TGTGCCAGCAAACGGGACAGGACCTACGAGCAGTACTTC
CASKRDRTYEQYF
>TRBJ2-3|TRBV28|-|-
TGTGCCAGCAGTTTTCTACAGGGCACAGATACGCAGTATTTT
CASSFLQGTDTQYF
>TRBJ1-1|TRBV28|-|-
TGTGCCAGCAGTTTAAGAGCCCAGGGTGTTACTGAAGCTTTCTTT
CASSLRAQGVTEAFF
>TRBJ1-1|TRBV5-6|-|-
TGTGCCAGCAGCTTTGGGCCGGGGACTGAAGCTTTCTTT
CASSFGPGTEAFF
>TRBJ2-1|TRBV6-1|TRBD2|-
TGTGCCAGCAGTGAAGAGCGGGAGGGTGAGCAGTTCTTC
CASSEEREGEQFF
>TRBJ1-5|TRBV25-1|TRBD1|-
TGTGCCAGCAGTCAAGGGGGCAGCGATCAGCCCCAGCATTTT
CASSQGGSDQPQHF
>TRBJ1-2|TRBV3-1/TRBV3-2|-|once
TGTGCCAGCAGCCGCTTTGGAGGGGACCAGGGCTACACCTTC
CASSRFGGDQGYTF
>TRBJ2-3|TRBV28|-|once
TGTGCCAGCACTCCCAGGGCCCGAAGGAGGGCAGATACGCAGTATTTT
CASTPRARRRADTQYF
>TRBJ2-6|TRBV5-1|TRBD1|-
TGCGCCAGCAGCTTGGAGGGGGCCCCTGGGGCCAACGTCCTGACTTTC
CASSLEGAPGANVLTF
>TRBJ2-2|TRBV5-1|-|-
TGCGCCAGCAGCTTAGGACTGTCGGGCGGGGAGCTGTTTTTT
CASSLGLSGGELFF
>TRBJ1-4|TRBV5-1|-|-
TGCGCCAGCAGCTCAGGGGCAGATGAAAAACTGTTTTTT
CASSSGADEKLFF
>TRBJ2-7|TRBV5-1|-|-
TGCGCCAGCAGCTTGTACACAGGACGCACCTACGAGCAGTACTTC
CASSLYTGRTYEQYF
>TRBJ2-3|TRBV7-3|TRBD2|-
TGTGCCAGCAGCCCTGGGACTAGCGGTAGCACAGATACGCAGTATTTT
CASSPGTSGSTDTQYF
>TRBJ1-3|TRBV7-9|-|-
TGTGCCAGCAGCCGACAGAACTCTGGAAACACCATATATTTT
CASSRQNSGNTIYF